One sample yielded the 19 T cell receptor beta chains listed below, sequenced in a study of CD8+CD57+ T cells in acquired aplastic anemia. TCR beta VDJ and CDR3 profiles were obtained from a genomic DNA template. Each CDR3 protein gets one entry after TCRdb re-called the reads with MiXCR. Altogether hundreds of thousands of distinct CDR3 sequences are present, about a third being singletons, with the ten largest covering around 0.82%. Whoever was chosen for sequencing had shown CD8+CD57+ cell expansion by flow cytometry. The sample comprised sorted CD4+, CD8+, or CD8+CD57+ T cells (not recorded which) from PBMCs. The receptors originated from a human donor with aplastic anemia.

The genes are TRBV6-2 or TRBV6-3 and TRBJ1-5; 8 bases match TRBD1. V shed 2 bases, J shed 4 bases, and the junction held 7 bases outside the gene matches. Germline V lookup: CDR1 MNHEY, CDR2 SVGEGT. The CDR3 length is 16 residues. The chain's CDR3 is CASSYGQGARNQPQHF. The CDR3, as DNA: TGTGCCAGCAGTTACGGGCAGGGGGCGCGGAATCAGCCCCAGCATTTT.

In its sample, this clonotype was seen many times. This rearrangement joins TRBV25-1 to TRBJ2-1; D is tentatively TRBD1 or TRBD2 (5 bases each). This CDR3 has 11 residues. Germline values: CDR1 MGHDK, CDR2 SYGVNS. Trimming pared 6 bases from V and 8 bases from J, leaving 8 bases between. The CDR3 DNA reads as TGTGCCAGCAGCCAGGGACATGAGCAGTTCTTC. Translating gives CASSQGHEQFF.

In its sample, this clonotype was seen many times. V gene TRBV20-1 combines with J gene TRBJ2-7; tentative D call: TRBD2 (5 bases). The V gene's germline CDR1 is DFQATT and CDR2 SNEGSKA (reference sequence). This CDR3 comprises 15 residues. The V and J ends lost 3 bases and 4 bases respectively, with 19 bases between them. The CDR3 is CSARFVGRRGYEQYF. CDR3 coding DNA: TGCAGTGCTAGGTTTGTAGGGCGGCGAGGGTACGAGCAGTACTTC.

This clonotype was detected ten times or more. V gene TRBV7-3 combines with J gene TRBJ2-5; 8 nucleotides agree with TRBD1. Trimming cost V 5 bases and J 3 bases; bases outside gene matches: 8. The CDR3 sequence is 15 residues long. CDR1 is SGHTA, CDR2 FQGTGA, per germline. The CDR3 here is CASSDPMTGEETQYF. In DNA, the CDR3 is TGTGCCAGCAGCGATCCGATGACAGGGGAAGAGACCCAGTACTTC.

The J gene is TRBJ2-7, the V gene TRBV7-2; D possibly corresponds to TRBD2 (6 bases). Trimming took 1 base from V and 0 from J, leaving 16 bases between them. The germline CDR1 and CDR2 sequences are SGHTA and FQGNSA. The CDR3 length is 17 residues. CDR3 sequence (DNA): TGTGCCAGCAGCTTAGTCCAGCTAGCGACCCTCTCCTACGAGCAGTACTTC. This encodes CASSLVQLATLSYEQYF. Together with reference TRBV7-2 and TRBJ2-7, the CDR3 gives the full variable domain: GAGVSQSPSNKVTEKGKDVELRCDPISGHTALYWYRQSLGQGLEFLIYFQGNSAPDKSGLPSDRFSAERTGGSVSTLTIQRTQQEDSAVYLCASSLVQLATLSYEQYFGPGTRLTVT.

This clonotype was seen only a few times. V gene TRBV19 combines with J gene TRBJ2-7, with 7 bases that match TRBD1. The J segment lost 5 bases and the V segment lost 11 bases, leaving 12 bases of the junction unmatched. This CDR3 spans 13 amino acids. CDR1 is LNHDA and CDR2 is SQIVND in the germline V gene (reference sequence). The CDR3 region is CAGTQTGIHEQYF. The CDR3 bases are TGTGCCGGTACCCAGACAGGGATCCACGAGCAGTACTTC. The full variable domain, rest sourced from reference TRBV19 and TRBJ2-7, is DGGITQSPKYLFRKEGQNVTLSCEQNLNHDAMYWYRQDPGQGLRLIYYSQIVNDFQKGDIAEGYSVSREKKESFPLTVTSAQKNPTAFYLCAGTQTGIHEQYFGPGTRLTVT.

The chain uses TRBV11-2 and TRBJ1-2, with a tentative D call TRBD1 (5 bases). The germline V gene encodes CDR1 SGHAT and CDR2 FQNNGV. The CDR3 length is 17 residues. V lost 4 bases and J lost 7, with 25 bases in between. CDR3 bases: TGTGCCAGCAGCTCCGCCGGGCGTATTCTCGTCGGGGGTGGCTACACCTTC. Translating it yields CASSSAGRILVGGGYTF.

This clonotype was observed many times. The J gene is TRBJ1-2, the V gene TRBV20-1, with D possibly being TRBD1 (6 bases). Trimming left V 3 bases short and J 3 bases short, with 14 bases between. Germline CDR1 is DFQATT and CDR2 is SNEGSKA (reference sequence). This CDR3 spans 14 amino acids. CDR3 DNA sequence: TGCAGTGCTAGGAGCAGGGGTAGTGACTATGGCTACACCTTC. It translates to CSARSRGSDYGYTF.

Many counts were recorded for this clonotype. V gene TRBV7-3 combines with J gene TRBJ2-7, with a weak D call TRBD1 (6 bases). CDR3 length equals 15 residues. Germline assignment: CDR1 SGHTA and CDR2 FQGTGA. The germline V and J ends were trimmed by 0 bases and 3 bases, with 12 bases remaining between them. CDR3 sequence: CASSLTGTQFYEQYF. In DNA, the CDR3 is TGTGCCAGCAGCTTAACCGGGACACAGTTCTACGAGCAGTACTTC.

This clonotype was seen more than once but under ten times. The rearrangement joins TRBV11-2 to TRBJ2-7; D may be TRBD1 (6 bases). Germline CDR1 and CDR2: SGHAT and FQNNGV. Trimming took 1 base from V and 7 from J, leaving 20 bases between them. This CDR3 has 16 residues. CDR3 residues: CASSLVETGSWGEQYF. The CDR3 DNA is TGTGCCAGCAGCTTAGTTGAGACAGGCAGCTGGGGAGAGCAGTACTTC. The variable domain in full, with the rest retrieved from reference TRBV11-2 and TRBJ2-7, is EAGVAQSPRYKIIEKRQSVAFWCNPISGHATLYWYQQILGQGPKLLIQFQNNGVVDDSQLPKDRFSAERLKGVDSTLKIQPAKLEDSAVYLCASSLVETGSWGEQYFGPGTRLTVT.

The chain carries TRBV2 and TRBJ2-1; D is unclear. The length of the CDR3 is 13 residues. CDR1 is SNHLY, CDR2 FYNNEI, per germline. Between the trimmed V and J ends, which lost 6 bases and 8 bases, there was a span of 14 bases. Here the CDR3 reads CASSQEMSDEQFF. The CDR3 DNA reads as TGTGCCAGCAGCCAAGAGATGAGCGATGAGCAGTTCTTC.

This clonotype was detected only a few times. In nucleotides, the CDR3 is TGTGCCAGCAGTTTAGGGGGGGCTCGGAACACCATATATTTT. It codes for CASSLGGARNTIYF. The chain carries TRBV12-3 or TRBV12-4 and TRBJ1-3; a weak D match, TRBD1 (6 bases). CDR3 length: 14 residues. With 1 base removed from V and 7 bases from J, the gap between germline ends came to 11 bases.

The chain has TRBV25-1 and TRBJ2-5; D is possibly TRBD1 or TRBD2 (6 bases each). The CDR3 totals 14 residues. The V end lost 4 bases, the J end lost 5 bases, and 14 bases lay between the germline ends. CDR1 is MGHDK and CDR2 is SYGVNS in the germline V gene. CDR3: CASSVQGGTETQYF. The DNA of the CDR3 is TGTGCCAGCAGTGTCCAAGGGGGGACGGAGACCCAGTACTTC.

This rearrangement joins TRBV4-3 to TRBJ2-1; perhaps D is TRBD1 or TRBD2 (5 bases each). V lost 4 bases and J lost 10, with 17 bases in between. Germline assignment: CDR1 LGHNA and CDR2 YSLEER. The CDR3 has 14 amino acids. The CDR3 nucleotides read TGCGCCAGCAGCCGAGACGGTATCCGGGGCGAGCAGTTCTTC. It is translated as CASSRDGIRGEQFF.

This clonotype was detected ten times or more. V and J are TRBV20-1 and TRBJ1-1; D remains ambiguous. The length of the CDR3 is 14 residues. Germline V lookup: CDR1 DFQATT, CDR2 SNEGSKA (reference sequence). Trimming took off 0 bases at V and 1 base at J, with 9 bases between the two ends. CDR3 region: CSAREQLRNTEAFF. The CDR3 DNA is TGCAGTGCTAGAGAACAGCTAAGGAACACTGAAGCTTTCTTT.

The genes are TRBV11-1 and TRBJ2-7; 11 bases agree with TRBD1. The junction had 8 bases not matched to a gene; V was cut back by 5 bases and J by 2 bases. CDR3 length equals 16 residues. Germline CDR1 reads SGHAT; CDR2 reads FQDESV (reference sequence). The CDR3 here is CASSNTRGQGAYEQYF. Written as DNA, the CDR3 is TGTGCCAGCAGCAATACCAGGGGACAGGGGGCCTACGAGCAGTACTTC.

This clonotype came up many times. The chain joins TRBV24-1 to TRBJ1-4; 8 bases agree with TRBD1. The V gene's germline CDR1 is KGHDR and CDR2 SFDVKD. CDR3 length equals 15 residues. V shed 7 bases and J 5 bases; nucleotides not matched to a gene: 8. Here the CDR3 DNA reads TGTGCCACCAGGACTAGACAGGGGATCAATGAAAAACTGTTTTTT. It is translated as CATRTRQGINEKLFF.

On this clonotype itself: A much larger clonotype is one base distant, so this may be a read error. The chain employs TRBV20-1 and TRBJ2-7; D might be TRBD1 (6 bases). The CDR3 contains 15 residues. The germline V gene has CDR1 DFQATT and CDR2 SNEGSKA (reference sequence). CDR3 sequence reads: CSASEDSESSYERYF. CDR3 DNA: TGCAGTGCTAGTGAGGACAGTGAGAGCTCCTACGAGCGGTACTTC.

On this clonotype: A read error may account for a junction end that differs from germline. V usage is TRBV25-1 and J usage is TRBJ2-1; D may be TRBD1 or TRBD2 (5 bases each). Germline CDR1 MGHDK, CDR2 SYGVNS. CDR3 length: 15 residues. CDR3 sequence (DNA): TGTGCCAGCAGCGTGGGACGTAGCTCCTACAATGAGCAGTCCTTT. Amino acids: CASSVGRSSYNEQSF.